What follows describes a single T cell receptor beta chain. As yet, its antigen is unknown. 13 Jbeta primers and 60 Vbeta primers were used for the PCR. Only in-frame clones appear in the TCRdb table, and some are missing; sequencing was by immunoSEQ multiplex PCR. The sample lists about 73,000 clones, roughly 71% seen once, with around 12% in the top ten. Germline-derived CDR1 and CDR2 are KGHSH and LQKENI. The CDR3 consists of 12 residues. V was pared by 1 base and J by 10 bases, with 8 bases between. This sample is drawn from a study of cytomegalovirus exposure and HLA in healthy donors. Across the whole study: Counted in an early data release were 85 million or so unique TCRs from HLA-typed donors. The study's findings and limits: Presence/absence comparisons presumed near-even sequencing depth among donors. Upon later analysis, HLA-associated TCR beta chains proved more clonally expanded than other, equally common chains. Researchers counted around 160 TCR beta chains as cytomegalovirus-associated.

The V and J genes are TRBV18 and TRBJ2-1; D is uncertain. This receptor was obtained from a man aged 65 to 85 in good health and CMV-seronegative. Sequencing was done on a sample of PBMCs. This chain's CDR3 is CASSPLAAEQFF. CDR3 in DNA: TGTGCCAGCTCACCACTGGCAGCGGAGCAGTTCTTC.